Following are 30 T cell receptor beta chains from one sample sequenced in a study of blood T cell repertoires in COVID-19 (dated by TCRdb to the early 2020s). Libraries were constructed by the immunoSEQ multiplex PCR assay. TCRdb holds this immuneACCESS table with in-frame rearrangements only. Some clones are missing; in checked studies, unresolved V genes explain under half, and the rest has no known cause. This sample has 50,000 to 70,000 clones in its table, and 70% to 90% of those were observed once. In total, the top ten clones hold more than 6.5% of the sample. Sequencing input: peripheral blood. The receptors derive from a man aged 45-65 years with active COVID-19.

CDR3 nucleotide sequence: TGCGCCAGCAGCCCTCGGACAGGGGGTGAAGATACGCAGTATTTT. Encoded protein: CASSPRTGGEDTQYF. The chain employs TRBV5-1 and TRBJ2-3; 10 bases fit TRBD1. The germline gives CDR1 SGHRS, CDR2 YFSETQ. This CDR3 is built from 15 residues. After removal of 4 bases from V and 5 bases from J, the junction contained 7 bases not matched to a gene.

CDR3 sequence: CASSRELAGAGELFF. The CDR3 DNA sequence: TGTGCCAGTAGCCGTGAACTCGCTGGAGCCGGGGAGCTGTTTTTT. The rearrangement uses TRBV6-5 and TRBJ2-2, with unresolved D. The length of the CDR3 is 15 residues. Trimming cost V 9 bases and J 6 bases, with 20 bases left between them. The germline V gene encodes CDR1 MNHEY and CDR2 SVGAGI.

V and J are TRBV19 and TRBJ2-1; D is possibly TRBD1 (6 bases). In germline, CDR1 is LNHDA, CDR2 SQIVND (reference sequence). This CDR3 is 15 amino acids long. The V end was cut by 3 bases, the J end by 4 bases, with 13 bases between. This CDR3 reads CASSMLRDMYNEQFF. CDR3 nucleotides: TGTGCCAGTAGTATGTTACGGGACATGTACAATGAGCAGTTCTTC.

The chain links TRBV2 to TRBJ2-1, with a tentative D call TRBD1 (6 bases). This CDR3 region has 18 residues. Trimming stripped 4 bases from V and 0 bases from J, with 19 bases between. The germline CDR1 and CDR2 sequences are SNHLY and FYNNEI. CDR3 region: CASSGRGMGTSSYNEQFF. The CDR3 nucleotides are TGTGCCAGCAGTGGCAGGGGTATGGGAACAAGCTCCTACAATGAGCAGTTCTTC.

The chain employs TRBV10-3 and TRBJ1-1; TRBD1 matches 7 bases. This CDR3 spans 15 amino acids. V shed 6 bases and J 1 base; nucleotides not matched to a gene: 8. Germline V lookup: CDR1 ENHRY, CDR2 SYGVKD. The CDR3 region is CAISQTGTANTEAFF. CDR3 bases: TGTGCCATCAGCCAGACCGGGACAGCGAACACTGAAGCTTTCTTT.

This chain connects TRBV6-1 to TRBJ2-1; 7 bases are shared with TRBD1. V lost 0 bases and J lost 13; bases outside the gene matches: 15. Germline V gene lookup returns CDR1 MNHNS and CDR2 SASEGT. The CDR3 runs 16 residues. CDR3 sequence: CASSEARARGSRDQFF. CDR3 nucleotide sequence: TGTGCCAGCAGTGAAGCGCGAGCCAGGGGGTCCAGGGACCAGTTCTTC.

This clone was detected a few times. The chain employs TRBV7-9 and TRBJ1-1, with D possibly being TRBD1 (6 bases). V lost 5 bases and J lost 3, with 7 bases in between. Germline V CDR1 and CDR2: SEHNR, FQNEAQ (reference sequence). The CDR3 has 12 amino acids. The CDR3 DNA reads as TGTGCCAGCAGCCGACAGGACACTGAAGCTTTCTTT. It yields the protein CASSRQDTEAFF.

The chain uses TRBV11-2 and TRBJ1-2; a weak D match, TRBD1 (6 bases). This CDR3 spans 12 amino acids. Trimming pared 5 bases from V and 9 bases from J, leaving 13 bases between. CDR1 is SGHAT and CDR2 is FQNNGV in the germline V gene. The CDR3 nucleotides are TGTGCCAGCAGCCTAACAGGGTTGAGCTACACCTTC. Its protein is CASSLTGLSYTF.

The chain couples TRBV7-2 to TRBJ2-1; D might be TRBD1 (5 bases). V shed 3 bases and J shed 5 bases, with 8 bases lying between them. This CDR3 is built from 13 residues. Germline V lookup: CDR1 SGHTA, CDR2 FQGNSA. CDR3: CASSLLQDNEQFF. The CDR3 nucleotides are TGTGCCAGCAGCTTGTTACAGGACAATGAGCAGTTCTTC.

The chain has TRBV7-7 and TRBJ2-2; 12 bases are shared with TRBD2. The germline gives CDR1 SSHAT, CDR2 FNYEAQ (reference sequence). V lost 5 bases to trimming and J lost 4 bases; unmatched junction nucleotides: 5. This CDR3 is built from 16 residues. The CDR3 sequence is CASSPRTSGTTGELFF. The CDR3 DNA is TGTGCCAGCAGCCCGCGGACTAGCGGGACCACCGGGGAGCTGTTTTTT. Combining the CDR3 with reference TRBV7-7 and TRBJ2-2 gives the whole variable domain GAGVSQSPRYKVTKRGQDVTLRCDPISSHATLYWYQQALGQGPEFLTYFNYEAQPDKSGLPSDRFSAERPEGSISTLTIQRTEQRDSAMYRCASSPRTSGTTGELFFGEGSRLTVL.

The V call is TRBV28, the J call TRBJ2-7, with D perhaps TRBD1 (5 bases). The CDR3 is 15 residues long. Per the germline V gene, CDR1 is MDHEN and CDR2 is SYDVKM. With 6 bases removed from V and 6 bases from J, the gap between germline ends came to 21 bases. Written as DNA, the CDR3 is TGTGCCAGCAGCCCACTTGGACAAGCCACGCTCGAGCAGTACGTC. Translated: CASSPLGQATLEQYV.

The chain uses TRBV2 and TRBJ2-1; the D gene is possibly TRBD2 (6 bases). This CDR3 spans 13 amino acids. The V gene lost 8 bases and the J gene lost 3 bases, with 11 bases spanning the gap. Germline values: CDR1 SNHLY, CDR2 FYNNEI. This CDR3 reads CASGSSDYNEQFF. CDR3 DNA sequence: TGTGCCAGCGGGTCTAGCGACTACAATGAGCAGTTCTTC. Supplemented by reference TRBV2 and TRBJ2-1, the full variable domain reads EPEVTQTPSHQVTQMGQEVILRCVPISNHLYFYWYRQILGQKVEFLVSFYNNEISEKSEIFDDQFSVERPDGSNFTLKIRSTKLEDSAMYFCASGSSDYNEQFFGPGTRLTVL.

The rearrangement uses TRBV6-1 and TRBJ2-1, with a weak D call TRBD2 (5 bases). Trimming cost V 2 bases and J 7 bases, with 21 bases left between them. Germline V CDR1 and CDR2: MNHNS, SASEGT. The CDR3 is 17 residues long. Here the CDR3 DNA reads TGTGCCAGCAGTGAAACTTCTGAGGAGGACCGACAAAATGAGCAGTTCTTC. Amino acids: CASSETSEEDRQNEQFF.

Here the CDR3 reads CASSWDRVSYEQYV. The DNA for the CDR3 is TGTGCCAGCAGCTGGGACAGGGTATCGTACGAGCAGTACGTC. The V call is TRBV2, the J call TRBJ2-7; 9 bases are a match to TRBD1. Unmatched junction bases numbered 7, after V lost 6 bases and J lost 4 bases. The CDR3 sequence is 14 residues long. The germline V gene has CDR1 SNHLY and CDR2 FYNNEI.

In its sample, this clone was seen a few times. V usage is TRBV18 and J usage is TRBJ2-1; 8 nucleotides match TRBD2. The V segment lost 4 bases and the J segment 4 bases; nucleotides outside the gene matches: 6. This CDR3 contains 15 residues. The germline V gene has CDR1 KGHSH and CDR2 LQKENI. The DNA of the CDR3 is TGTGCCAGCTCACTGGGACTAGAAACTTACAATGAGCAGTTCTTC. Its protein product is CASSLGLETYNEQFF.

The chain has TRBV9 and TRBJ2-1, with D possibly matching TRBD1 (8 bases). Germline V gives CDR1 SGDLS, CDR2 YYNGEE. Trimming took off 3 bases at V and 8 bases at J, with 15 bases between the two ends. This CDR3 comprises 14 residues. CDR3 nucleotide sequence: TGTGCCAGCAGCGCAAGTACAGGGGGGGATGAGCAGTTCTTC. Translating gives CASSASTGGDEQFF. Drawing the rest from reference TRBV9 and TRBJ2-1, the complete variable domain is DSGVTQTPKHLITATGQRVTLRCSPRSGDLSVYWYQQSLDQGLQFLIQYYNGEERAKGNILERFSAQQFPDLHSELNLSSLELGDSALYFCASSASTGGDEQFFGPGTRLTVL.

This sequence joins TRBV7-9 and TRBJ2-1; D is ambiguous. Germline V gene lookup returns CDR1 SEHNR and CDR2 FQNEAQ (reference sequence). V was pared by 2 bases and J by 4 bases, with 6 bases between. This CDR3 has 13 residues. CDR3 residues: CASSLNQYNEQFF. In DNA, the CDR3 is TGTGCCAGCAGCTTAAATCAATACAATGAGCAGTTCTTC.

The J gene is TRBJ2-1, the V gene TRBV5-8; 8 bases agree with TRBD2. J lost 7 bases, V lost 4 bases, and 4 bases had no gene match. Germline V gives CDR1 SGHTS, CDR2 YDEGEE. CDR3 size: 13 residues. The CDR3 bases are TGTGCCAGCAGCGGGACTAGTAGGAATGAGCAGTTCTTC. This codes for CASSGTSRNEQFF.

The rearrangement links TRBV19 to TRBJ2-3, with unresolved D. The germline V gene has CDR1 LNHDA and CDR2 SQIVND (reference sequence). V dropped 6 bases and J dropped 0 bases, with 7 bases sitting between them. The CDR3 consists of 13 residues. This CDR3 is CASRAISTDTQYF. CDR3 in DNA: TGTGCCAGTAGGGCCATTAGCACAGATACGCAGTATTTT.

This chain uses TRBV2 with TRBJ2-5, with D possibly being TRBD1 (6 bases). Germline CDR1 SNHLY, CDR2 FYNNEI. This CDR3 has 15 residues. With 5 bases removed from V and 3 bases from J, the gap between germline ends came to 16 bases. CDR3 nucleotides: TGTGCCAGCAGTAAGGACAGAGGCCCTGAAGAGACCCAGTACTTC. Translated, it gives CASSKDRGPEETQYF. The whole variable domain, remainder taken from reference TRBV2 and TRBJ2-5, is EPEVTQTPSHQVTQMGQEVILRCVPISNHLYFYWYRQILGQKVEFLVSFYNNEISEKSEIFDDQFSVERPDGSNFTLKIRSTKLEDSAMYFCASSKDRGPEETQYFGPGTRLLVL.

The V gene is TRBV11-2, the J gene TRBJ2-1, with TRBD2 matching over 11 bases. The CDR3 is 16 amino acids. Germline V CDR1 and CDR2: SGHAT, FQNNGV. The V and J ends lost 5 bases and 4 bases, in that order; junction bases with no gene match: 7. The CDR3 region is CASSVRLAGSYNEQFF. CDR3 sequence (DNA): TGTGCCAGCAGCGTGCGACTAGCGGGGTCGTACAATGAGCAGTTCTTC.

In this sample, this clone turned up once. The CDR3 spells CASSVGGGGKGYEQFF. The CDR3, as DNA: TGTGCCAGCAGCGTAGGCGGGGGGGGCAAAGGATATGAGCAGTTCTTC. The chain has TRBV9 and TRBJ2-1, with 9 nucleotides matching TRBD2. V was clipped by 0 bases and J by 8 bases; unmatched bases: 9. This CDR3 comprises 16 residues. The germline CDR1 and CDR2 sequences are SGDLS and YYNGEE.

The chain couples TRBV5-4 to TRBJ1-1, with a tentative D call TRBD1 (6 bases). Between the trimmed V and J ends, which lost 3 bases and 2 bases, there was a span of 14 bases. Germline CDR1 SGHNT, CDR2 YYREEE (reference sequence). CDR3 length equals 15 residues. CDR3 sequence reads: CASSSKTGFNTEAFF. Here the CDR3 DNA reads TGTGCCAGCAGCTCTAAGACAGGCTTTAACACTGAAGCTTTCTTT.

This chain links TRBV9 with TRBJ2-1; 11 nucleotides line up with TRBD2. Germline V gene sequence: CDR1 SGDLS, CDR2 YYNGEE. CDR3 length: 15 residues. V shed 3 bases and J 9 bases; nucleotides not matched to a gene: 8. CDR3 in amino acids: CASSAKLAGGSEQFF. The CDR3, as DNA: TGTGCCAGCAGCGCCAAGCTAGCGGGAGGTTCTGAGCAGTTCTTC.

This sequence joins TRBV5-1 and TRBJ2-7; D may be TRBD1 (5 bases). Germline V gene data show CDR1 as SGHRS and CDR2 as YFSETQ. This CDR3 is built from 15 residues. V lost 4 bases and J 5 bases, leaving 19 bases between the germline ends. CDR3 loop: CASSPLQGTMNEQYF. In DNA, the CDR3 is TGCGCCAGCAGCCCCCTGCAGGGAACGATGAACGAGCAGTACTTC. Supplemented by reference TRBV5-1 and TRBJ2-7, the full variable domain reads KAGVTQTPRYLIKTRGQQVTLSCSPISGHRSVSWYQQTPGQGLQFLFEYFSETQRNKGNFPGRFSGRQFSNSRSEMNVSTLELGDSALYLCASSPLQGTMNEQYFGPGTRLTVT.

The chain links TRBV9 to TRBJ1-4, with TRBD1 matching over 12 bases. The CDR3 is made up of 17 amino acids. The ends lost 4 bases at V and 4 bases at J; junction bases unmatched: 8. Germline values: CDR1 SGDLS, CDR2 YYNGEE. The CDR3 nucleotides are TGTGCCAGCAGCCTGGGGACAGGGGGCGGGAGTAATGAAAAACTGTTTTTT. Translated, it gives CASSLGTGGGSNEKLFF.

The chain couples TRBV6-5 to TRBJ1-4; TRBD1 is a possible D gene (5 bases). This CDR3 region has 12 residues. CDR1 MNHEY and CDR2 SVGAGI come from the germline V gene. V was pared by 5 bases and J by 7 bases, with 8 bases between. DNA of the CDR3: TGTGCCAGCAGTCGGGACTTTGAAAAACTGTTTTTT. Translating it yields CASSRDFEKLFF.

The chain has TRBV2 and TRBJ1-6; 8 bases map to TRBD1. Looked up from germline, CDR1 is SNHLY and CDR2 is FYNNEI. With 8 bases clipped from V and 8 bases from J, the junction kept 8 bases outside the gene matches. This CDR3 has 14 residues. The CDR3 DNA is TGTGCCAGCGGAAAGACAGGGGTCGATTCACCCCTCCACTTT. This gives the protein CASGKTGVDSPLHF.

This clone was found once. This chain uses TRBV4-1 with TRBJ2-3; TRBD2 is a possible D gene (6 bases). Germline-derived CDR1 and CDR2 are MGHRA and YSYEKL. The CDR3 length is 15 residues. V was trimmed by 4 bases and J by 1 base, leaving 12 bases between them. The CDR3 nucleotides read TGCGCCAGCAGCCTTGAAGCTAGCGGCACAGATACGCAGTATTTT. It yields the protein CASSLEASGTDTQYF.

The chain links TRBV6-4 to TRBJ1-2; tentatively, D is TRBD1 (5 bases). The ends were cut back, 0 bases at V and 8 bases at J, with 22 bases in the middle. The germline V gene encodes CDR1 MRHNA and CDR2 SNTAGT. The CDR3 length is 17 residues. DNA for the CDR3: TGTGCCAGCAGTGACTCTATCCTCGACGGGGGGTTTAGAGGCTACACCTTC. Its protein is CASSDSILDGGFRGYTF.